Sequencing of this T cell receptor (beta chain) was carried out in a study of T cells in Graves' hyperthyroidism and ophthalmopathy. Background on the study: Peripheral blood samples were taken at initial diagnosis, prior to any treatment. Whole-study results and caveats: From stable hyperthyroidism, ophthalmopathy was separated by a 13 V-J model. Ophthalmopathy was model-predicted a median roughly 6.3 months pre-onset.

CDR3 length: 11 residues. Germline CDR1 MNHNS, CDR2 SASEGT. This clonotype was counted only a few times. Antigen: not known. One junction end does not reproduce the germline sequence, and a read error may be involved. Isolation of PBMCs was performed on 9.5 to 10 ml fresh peripheral blood. RNA transcripts provided the source from which TCR beta CDR3 regions were amplified. The HTBI primer set served for first-round RT-PCR of the TCR CDR3. TCRdb itself ran the multiplex PCR reads through MiXCR, one entry per CDR3 protein. Of 150,000 or so distinct CDR3 sequences in the sample, 22% are singletons; the top ten hold 60% to 80%.

Source material: blood. The chain is built from TRBV6-1 and TRBJ2-1, with D unclear. This TCR came from a woman between 50 and 59 years old with Graves' hyperthyroidism that later progressed to Graves' ophthalmopathy. CDR3: CTSSHYNEQFF. CDR3 in DNA: TGTACCAGCAGCCACTACAATGAGCAGTTCTTC.